The rows below give T cell receptor beta chains drawn from one sample of a study of T cells in Graves' hyperthyroidism and ophthalmopathy. TCRdb re-derived calls from the multiplex PCR reads in MiXCR, one entry per CDR3 protein. The data show about 380,000 distinct CDR3 sequences, about 18% seen once. The sample consisted of blood. The receptors come from a man aged 18 to 30 with Graves' ophthalmopathy. CDR3s include the opening cysteine and the closing phenylalanine or tryptophan. The D gene is left open where the match is weak. Rows give clone size only sometimes, using once, few, many, or a class for an expanded clone.

V gene	D gene	J gene	clone size	CDR3 DNA	CDR3 protein
TRBV6-1	TRBD1	TRBJ1-4	.	TGTGCCAGCAGTGAATATCAGGGGGCTGGAGAAAAACTGTTTTTT	CASSEYQGAGEKLFF
TRBV6-2/TRBV6-3	TRBD2	TRBJ2-1	.	TGTGCCAGCAGCTCCGGTGGGACTAGCGGGGGACATGAGCAGTTCTTC	CASSSGGTSGGHEQFF
TRBV9	TRBD2	TRBJ2-2	.	TGTGCCAGCAGCGTCAGCGGGGGGAACACCGGGGAGCTGTTTTTT	CASSVSGGNTGELFF
TRBV20-1	.	TRBJ1-4	.	TGCAGTGCCTGCAGGGGCCCTAATGAAAAACTGTTTTTT	CSACRGPNEKLFF
TRBV27	.	TRBJ1-4	.	TGTGCCAGCAGTTTAAGGGGAGATCAGGGTGGGAAACTGTTTTTT	CASSLRGDQGGKLFF
TRBV2	.	TRBJ1-5	many	TGTGCCAGCAGTGAAATGGGTCGAGGCAATCAGCCCCAGCATTTT	CASSEMGRGNQPQHF
TRBV7-9	.	TRBJ1-4	.	TGTGCCAGCAGCTTAGCAGGACAGAGGAATGAAAAACTGTTTTTT	CASSLAGQRNEKLFF
TRBV2	TRBD1	TRBJ2-7	many	TGTGCCAGCAGTGAGGGACAGGTGGCCGAGCAGTACTTC	CASSEGQVAEQYF
TRBV7-9	TRBD1	TRBJ2-7	many	TGTGCCAGCAGCAGGACAGGGACTCCCTACGAGCAGTACTTC	CASSRTGTPYEQYF
TRBV5-6	.	TRBJ1-2	.	TGTACCAGCAGCCCGAGCTCTAGTGCTGGCTACACCTTC	CTSSPSSSAGYTF
TRBV28	TRBD2	TRBJ2-5	many	TGTGCCAGCAGTTTAGGGGGGGACCTGTACCAAGAGACCCAGTACTTC	CASSLGGDLYQETQYF
TRBV9	.	TRBJ1-1	many	TGTGCCAGCAGTGTTGAGGGTAACACTGAAGCTTTCTTT	CASSVEGNTEAFF
TRBV11-2	TRBD2	TRBJ2-2	many	TGTGCCAGCAGCTTACTAGCGGGGGGACTCACCGGGGAGCTGTTTTTT	CASSLLAGGLTGELFF
TRBV6-5	.	TRBJ2-4	.	TGTGCCAGCAGTTACGGGCAGCAAAACATTCAGTACTTC	CASSYGQQNIQYF
TRBV5-1	TRBD2	TRBJ2-3	.	TGCGCCAGCAGCTTGTCAACTAGCGGAGGCACAGATACGCAGTATTTT	CASSLSTSGGTDTQYF
TRBV24-1	.	TRBJ2-1	few	TGTGCCACCAGTGCTCGCATGACTAGCAATGAGCAGTTCTTC	CATSARMTSNEQFF
TRBV3-1	.	TRBJ2-7	.	TGTGCCAGCAGCCAAGAAGGGGGGGTCGAGCAGTACTTC	CASSQEGGVEQYF
TRBV7-9	TRBD2	TRBJ2-3	.	TGTGCCAGCAGTCGGGACTCTAGCGGGGGGCGAGACACAGATACGCAGTATTTT	CASSRDSSGGRDTDTQYF
TRBV28	.	TRBJ2-6	many	TGTGCCAGCGACGTCGGGGACCCGGGGGCCAACGTCCTGACTTTC	CASDVGDPGANVLTF
TRBV7-8	TRBD2	TRBJ2-2	.	TGTGCCAGCAGCCCGTGGACTAGCGGGGGGGCGCACACCGGGGAGCTGTCTTTT	CASSPWTSGGAHTGELSF
TRBV5-8	TRBD1	TRBJ2-3	.	TGTGCCAGCAGCTTTACAGGGGAAGATACGCAGTATTTT	CASSFTGEDTQYF
TRBV27	.	TRBJ2-2	.	TGTGCCAGCAGTCCACGGACAACGAACACCGGGGAGCTGTTTTTT	CASSPRTTNTGELFF
TRBV11-3	TRBD1	TRBJ2-1	few	TGTGCCAGCAGCTCGGACAGGGGGCCTTACAATGAGCAGTTCTTC	CASSSDRGPYNEQFF
TRBV6-6	.	TRBJ2-1	.	TGTGCCAGCAGTTACGGGGCCAACAATGAGCAGTTCTTC	CASSYGANNEQFF
TRBV4-1	.	TRBJ2-3	.	TGCGCCAGCAGCCATCAGAGGGACAGCACAGATACGCAGTATTTT	CASSHQRDSTDTQYF
TRBV12-3/TRBV12-4	TRBD1	TRBJ2-7	many	TGTGCCAGCAGTTTGAGACAGGGGGGGCCCTACGAGCAGTACTTC	CASSLRQGGPYEQYF
TRBV6-1	.	TRBJ1-1	.	TGTGCCAGCATTGGGCAGGGAGGCACTGAAGCTTTCTTT	CASIGQGGTEAFF
TRBV20-1	TRBD1	TRBJ2-7	.	TGCAGTGCTAGAAATATGGACAGGGGAACTATCGAGCAGTACTTC	CSARNMDRGTIEQYF
TRBV27	.	TRBJ2-7	few	TGTGCCAGCAGTCCCCGGTTGGCTTACGAGCAGTACTTC	CASSPRLAYEQYF
TRBV19	TRBD1	TRBJ1-2	.	TGTGCCACAACCCCCCGGACAGGGAATGGCTACACCTTC	CATTPRTGNGYTF
TRBV7-8	.	TRBJ2-7	many	TGTGCCAGCAGCTTGGGGCAGAAGACCTACGAGCAGTACTTC	CASSLGQKTYEQYF
TRBV7-2	.	TRBJ1-6	many	TGTGCCAGCGGACGGGACATCAATTCACCCCTCCACTTT	CASGRDINSPLHF
TRBV11-2	.	TRBJ1-3	many	TGTGCCAGCAGCTTACAGGCAATTCGAATGGGAAACACCATATATTTT	CASSLQAIRMGNTIYF
TRBV2	TRBD1	TRBJ1-5	many	TGTGCCAGCAGAGCCGGACAGGGAGGTCAGCCCCAGCATTTT	CASRAGQGGQPQHF
TRBV20-1	TRBD1	TRBJ1-6	few	TGCAGTGCTAGAGGGCTACAGGGGGCAGAGTCCTATAATTCACCCCTCCACTTT	CSARGLQGAESYNSPLHF
TRBV7-9	.	TRBJ1-2	.	TGTGCCAGCAGCCAACAGGGCGATGGCTACACCTTC	CASSQQGDGYTF
TRBV6-1	.	TRBJ1-2	many	TGTGCCAGCAGCTTGACAGGAGCAAACTATGGCTACACCTTC	CASSLTGANYGYTF
TRBV28	.	TRBJ1-1	many	TGTGCCAGCAGTTTAGGGCCCGACACTGAAGCTTTCTTT	CASSLGPDTEAFF
TRBV10-3	TRBD1	TRBJ2-3	few	TGTGCCATCAACCCCCAGACAGGGGATACGCAGTATTTT	CAINPQTGDTQYF
TRBV9	.	TRBJ2-2	.	TGTGCCAGCAGCGTAGCTGGACCCACGAACACCGGGGAGCTGTTTTTT	CASSVAGPTNTGELFF